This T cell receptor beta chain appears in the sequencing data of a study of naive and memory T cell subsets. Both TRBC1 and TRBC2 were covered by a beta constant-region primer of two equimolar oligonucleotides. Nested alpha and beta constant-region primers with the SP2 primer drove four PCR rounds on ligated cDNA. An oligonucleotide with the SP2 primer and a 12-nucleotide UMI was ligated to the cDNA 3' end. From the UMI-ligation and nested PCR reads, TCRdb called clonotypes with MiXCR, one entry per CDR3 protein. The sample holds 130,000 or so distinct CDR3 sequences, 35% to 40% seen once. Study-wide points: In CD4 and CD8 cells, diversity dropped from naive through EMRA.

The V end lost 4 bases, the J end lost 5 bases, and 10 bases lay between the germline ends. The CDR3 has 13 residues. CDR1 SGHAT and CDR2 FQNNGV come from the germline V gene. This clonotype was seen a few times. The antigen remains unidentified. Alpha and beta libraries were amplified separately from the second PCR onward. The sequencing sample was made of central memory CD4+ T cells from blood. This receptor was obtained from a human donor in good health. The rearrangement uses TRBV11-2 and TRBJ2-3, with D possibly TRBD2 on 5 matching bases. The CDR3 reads CASSSQSGDTQYF. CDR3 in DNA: TGTGCCAGCAGCTCACAGAGCGGAGATACGCAGTATTTT.